These T cell receptor beta chains were read from a single sample in a study of Ad26.COV2.S vaccination and SARS-CoV-2 variants. Method: immunoSEQ multiplex PCR; TCRdb's copy keeps in-frame clones and lacks some. The data show some 190,000 clones, around nine tenths seen once. Sequenced here: peripheral blood, sampled after recovery from COVID-19. Every receptor here comes from a human donor who had recovered from COVID-19. Each CDR3 is given with its conserved first and last residue. The D gene is left open where the match is weak. Size is omitted from some rows. Given values are once, few, many or a class for expanded clones.

V: TRBV5-6
D: TRBD2
J: TRBJ2-2
size: .
CDR3: CASSRSGQDVTGELFF
DNA: TGTGCCAGCAGCCGTAGCGGGCAGGACGTCACCGGGGAGCTGTTTTTT

V: TRBV30
D: .
J: TRBJ1-2
size: .
CDR3: CAWSLGWDGYTF
DNA: TGTGCCTGGAGTCTAGGGTGGGATGGCTACACCTTC

V: TRBV7-9
D: .
J: TRBJ1-2
size: .
CDR3: CASSPPVKIYGYTF
DNA: TGTGCCAGCAGCCCTCCGGTGAAGATCTATGGCTACACCTTC

V: TRBV7-2
D: TRBD1
J: TRBJ2-1
size: once
CDR3: CASSFGTGNEQFF
DNA: TGTGCCAGCAGCTTTGGGACAGGCAATGAGCAGTTCTTC

V: TRBV28
D: .
J: TRBJ2-5
size: .
CDR3: CASSPQRFGQTETQYF
DNA: TGTGCCAGCAGCCCCCAGAGGTTTGGACAGACAGAGACCCAGTACTTC

V: TRBV5-1
D: .
J: TRBJ1-4
size: .
CDR3: CASSLGGAGNEKLFF
DNA: TGCGCCAGCAGCTTGGGGGGGGCGGGGAATGAAAAACTGTTTTTT

V: TRBV21-1
D: .
J: TRBJ2-7
size: once
CDR3: CASRHTDGPPAGVSYEQYF
DNA: TGTGCCAGCAGGCACACTGATGGACCCCCAGCGGGAGTGTCCTACGAGCAGTACTTC

V: TRBV14
D: .
J: TRBJ1-2
size: .
CDR3: CASSPRGTNGYTF
DNA: TGTGCCAGCAGCCCCAGGGGAACTAATGGCTACACCTTC

V: TRBV29-1
D: TRBD2
J: TRBJ2-7
size: .
CDR3: CSVVGGSMTYEQYF
DNA: TGCAGCGTGGTGGGGGGGAGTATGACCTACGAGCAGTACTTC

V: TRBV9
D: TRBD2
J: TRBJ2-1
size: .
CDR3: CASSVEPSGAYNEQFF
DNA: TGTGCCAGCAGCGTAGAGCCTAGCGGGGCCTACAATGAGCAGTTCTTC

V: TRBV5-4
D: .
J: TRBJ1-5
size: .
CDR3: CASSLDPQNNQPQHF
DNA: TGTGCCAGCAGCTTGGACCCCCAGAACAATCAGCCCCAGCATTTT

V: TRBV19
D: TRBD1
J: TRBJ2-2
size: .
CDR3: CASSIGQGTNTGELFF
DNA: TGTGCCAGTAGTATCGGACAGGGGACGAACACCGGGGAGCTGTTTTTT

V: TRBV7-2
D: .
J: TRBJ2-7
size: .
CDR3: CASSLGAASYEQYF
DNA: TGTGCCAGCAGCTTAGGGGCAGCAAGCTACGAGCAGTACTTC

V: TRBV7-3
D: TRBD1
J: TRBJ2-3
size: .
CDR3: CASSNTGGDTQYF
DNA: TGTGCCAGCAGCAACACAGGGGGGGATACGCAGTATTTT

V: TRBV28
D: TRBD2
J: TRBJ2-5
size: .
CDR3: CASRPEGGRVETQYF
DNA: TGTGCCAGCAGGCCAGAAGGAGGGAGGGTAGAGACCCAGTACTTC

V: TRBV10-3
D: .
J: TRBJ2-3
size: .
CDR3: CAIESGRGTQYF
DNA: TGTGCCATCGAGTCGGGGCGCGGTACGCAGTATTTT